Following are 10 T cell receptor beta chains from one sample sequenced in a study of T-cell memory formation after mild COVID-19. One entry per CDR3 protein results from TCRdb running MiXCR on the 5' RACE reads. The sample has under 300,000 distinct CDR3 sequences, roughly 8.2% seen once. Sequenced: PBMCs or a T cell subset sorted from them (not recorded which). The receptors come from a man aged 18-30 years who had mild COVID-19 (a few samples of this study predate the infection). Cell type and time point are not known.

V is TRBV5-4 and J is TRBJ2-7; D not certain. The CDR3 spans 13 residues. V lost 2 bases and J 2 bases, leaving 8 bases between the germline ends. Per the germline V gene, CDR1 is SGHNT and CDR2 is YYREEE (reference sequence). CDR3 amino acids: CASSFNGPYEQYF. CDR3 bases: TGTGCCAGCAGCTTCAACGGTCCCTACGAGCAGTACTTC.

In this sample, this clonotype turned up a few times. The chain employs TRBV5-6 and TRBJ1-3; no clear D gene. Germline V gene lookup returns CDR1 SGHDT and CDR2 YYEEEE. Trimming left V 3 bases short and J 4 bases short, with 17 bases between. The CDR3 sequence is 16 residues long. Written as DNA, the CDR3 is TGTGCCAGCAGCTACCTCGCCTGGGAAAGCGGAAACACCATATATTTT. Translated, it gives CASSYLAWESGNTIYF. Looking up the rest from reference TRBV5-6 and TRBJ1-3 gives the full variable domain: DAGVTQSPTHLIKTRGQQVTLRCSPKSGHDTVSWYQQALGQGPQFIFQYYEEEERQRGNFPDRFSGHQFPNYSSELNVNALLLGDSALYLCASSYLAWESGNTIYFGEGSWLTVV.

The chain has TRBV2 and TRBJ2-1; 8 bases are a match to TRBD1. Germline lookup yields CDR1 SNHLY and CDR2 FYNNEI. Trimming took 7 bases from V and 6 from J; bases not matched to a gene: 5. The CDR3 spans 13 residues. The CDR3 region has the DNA TGTGCCAGCACAGGACAGGGCCTCAATGAGCAGTTCTTC. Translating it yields CASTGQGLNEQFF.

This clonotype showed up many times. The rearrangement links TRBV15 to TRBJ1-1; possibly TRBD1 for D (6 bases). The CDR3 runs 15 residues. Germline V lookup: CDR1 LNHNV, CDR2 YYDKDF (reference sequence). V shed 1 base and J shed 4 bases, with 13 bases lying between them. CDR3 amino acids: CATSRATGLRTEAFF. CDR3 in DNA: TGTGCCACCAGCAGAGCTACAGGGTTACGCACTGAAGCTTTCTTT.

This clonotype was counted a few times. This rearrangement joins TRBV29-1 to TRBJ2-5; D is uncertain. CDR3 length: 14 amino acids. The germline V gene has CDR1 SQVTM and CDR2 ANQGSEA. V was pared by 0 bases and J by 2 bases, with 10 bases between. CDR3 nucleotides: TGCAGCGTTGAAGATTGGACCATTCAAGAGACCCAGTACTTC. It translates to CSVEDWTIQETQYF.

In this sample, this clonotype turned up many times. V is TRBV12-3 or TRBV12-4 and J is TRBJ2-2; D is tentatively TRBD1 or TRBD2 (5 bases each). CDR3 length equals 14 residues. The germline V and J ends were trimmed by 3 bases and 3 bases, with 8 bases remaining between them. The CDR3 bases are TGTGCCAGCAGTTTGATGGGGGACACCGGGGAGCTGTTTTTT. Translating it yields CASSLMGDTGELFF.

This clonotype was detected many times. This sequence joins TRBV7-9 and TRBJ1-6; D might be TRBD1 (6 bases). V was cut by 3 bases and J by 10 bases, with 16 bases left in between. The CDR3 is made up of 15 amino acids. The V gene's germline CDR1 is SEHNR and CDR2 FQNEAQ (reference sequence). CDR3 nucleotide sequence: TGTGCCAGCAGCTTGGCAGGGGCGCGGAGCTCACCCCTCCACTTT. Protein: CASSLAGARSSPLHF.

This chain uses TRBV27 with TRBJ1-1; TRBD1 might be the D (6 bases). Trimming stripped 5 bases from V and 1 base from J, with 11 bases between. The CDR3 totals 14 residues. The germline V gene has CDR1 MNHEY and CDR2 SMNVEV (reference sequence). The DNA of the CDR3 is TGTGCCAGCAGTCAACAGACAGGGAACACTGAAGCTTTCTTT. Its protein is CASSQQTGNTEAFF.

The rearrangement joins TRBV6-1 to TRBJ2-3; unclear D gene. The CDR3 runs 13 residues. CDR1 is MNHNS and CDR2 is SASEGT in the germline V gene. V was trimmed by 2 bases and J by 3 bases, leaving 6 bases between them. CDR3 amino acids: CASSEIGTDTQYF. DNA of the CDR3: TGTGCCAGCAGTGAAATCGGGACAGATACGCAGTATTTT.

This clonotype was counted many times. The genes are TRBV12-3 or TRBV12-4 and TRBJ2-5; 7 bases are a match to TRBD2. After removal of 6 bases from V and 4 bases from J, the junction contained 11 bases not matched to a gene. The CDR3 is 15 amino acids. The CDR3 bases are TGTGCCAGCAGGCCCGTCGGGACTATCTTAGAGACCCAGTACTTC. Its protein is CASRPVGTILETQYF.